The 28 T cell receptor beta chains given below trace back to one sample, sequenced in a study of blood T cell repertoires in COVID-19 (dated by TCRdb to 2019 to 2021). The receptor library was made with the immunoSEQ multiplex PCR assay. Here the immuneACCESS table is served through TCRdb, limited to in-frame sequences with V and J called. Missing clones are a known gap in these copies; in checked studies unresolved V genes cover under half, and the rest lacks a known reason. Within this sample are over 45,000 clones, with 90% to 95% of them counted one time only. The ten largest clonotypes hold about 4% of the sample. Sample: peripheral blood. These receptor sequences come from a man between 50 and 59 years old with acute or convalescent COVID-19.

This clone came up once. This chain connects TRBV19 to TRBJ1-1; D perhaps matches TRBD1 (6 bases). The CDR3 is made up of 15 amino acids. Germline CDR1 reads LNHDA; CDR2 reads SQIVND (reference sequence). The V end lost 1 base, the J end lost 0 bases, and 9 bases lay between the germline ends. The CDR3 protein is CASSIAGQLNTEAFF. The CDR3 DNA follows: TGTGCCAGTAGTATAGCCGGACAGTTGAACACTGAAGCTTTCTTT.

The rearrangement uses TRBV29-1 and TRBJ2-5; 7 bases match TRBD1. There are 14 residues in the CDR3. Looked up from germline, CDR1 is SQVTM and CDR2 is ANQGSEA. Trimming took 4 bases from V and 2 from J; bases not matched to a gene: 7. Written as DNA, the CDR3 is TGCAGCGTTGGAAACAGGGGCGGGCAAGAGACCCAGTACTTC. Its translation is CSVGNRGGQETQYF.

The J gene is TRBJ2-2, the V gene TRBV5-1; D is perhaps TRBD1 (5 bases). The germline V gene has CDR1 SGHRS and CDR2 YFSETQ. The V and J ends lost 1 base and 1 base respectively, with 11 bases between them. The length of the CDR3 is 16 residues. In DNA form, the CDR3 reads TGCGCCAGCAGCTTGACAGGACCCATGAACACCGGGGAGCTGTTTTTT. Protein sequence: CASSLTGPMNTGELFF.

The chain joins TRBV24-1 to TRBJ2-2; D might be TRBD1 (6 bases). Germline CDR1 KGHDR, CDR2 SFDVKD. V lost 4 bases and J 1 base, leaving 9 bases between the germline ends. This CDR3 contains 15 residues. CDR3 in amino acids: CATSDSGQNTGELFF. The CDR3, as DNA: TGTGCCACCAGTGACTCGGGACAGAACACCGGGGAGCTGTTTTTT.

The chain carries TRBV12-3 or TRBV12-4 and TRBJ1-2; D is unclear. Trimming took 10 bases from V and 4 from J, leaving 16 bases between them. The CDR3 has 13 amino acids. CDR3 nucleotides: TGTGCCACCCGGGGAGAGACTGGCTATGGCTACACCTTC. It yields the protein CATRGETGYGYTF.

The J gene is TRBJ2-7, the V gene TRBV10-3; 7 bases fit TRBD1. The CDR3 has 12 amino acids. The V and J ends lost 6 bases and 6 bases, in that order; junction bases with no gene match: 5. Germline CDR1 reads ENHRY; CDR2 reads SYGVKD. As DNA, the CDR3 is TGTGCCATCAGCGTCGCAGGGGGCGAGCAGTACTTC. Its protein is CAISVAGGEQYF.

The chain employs TRBV9 and TRBJ2-7; a possible D gene is TRBD2 (5 bases). Trimming pared 0 bases from V and 4 bases from J, leaving 17 bases between. Germline CDR1 is SGDLS and CDR2 is YYNGEE. The CDR3 has 16 amino acids. CDR3 sequence: CASSVGVLYGNYEQYF. CDR3 in DNA: TGTGCCAGCAGCGTAGGGGTTCTATACGGGAATTACGAGCAGTACTTC.

J is TRBJ2-7 and V is TRBV6-5; 9 bases are shared with TRBD2. V lost 4 bases, J lost 4 bases, and 5 bases stayed unmatched. In germline, CDR1 is MNHEY, CDR2 SVGAGI. The CDR3 length is 14 residues. The CDR3 coding sequence is TGTGCCAGCAGTTTTGGGACTAGCAGTTACGAGCAGTACTTC. It is translated as CASSFGTSSYEQYF.

In its sample, this clone was seen once. This chain uses TRBV5-6 with TRBJ1-1; D call uncertain. The ends were cut back, 5 bases at V and 0 bases at J, with 2 bases in the middle. CDR3 length equals 11 residues. Per the germline V gene, CDR1 is SGHDT and CDR2 is YYEEEE. DNA for the CDR3: TGTGCCAGCAGTATGAACACTGAAGCTTTCTTT. It yields the protein CASSMNTEAFF.

In its sample, this clone was seen once. In DNA, the CDR3 is TGTGCCAGCAGCATCCGAGCGGGAGGGGGCTCCTACGAGCAGTACTTC. Protein product: CASSIRAGGGSYEQYF. V usage is TRBV9 and J usage is TRBJ2-7; 10 nucleotides match TRBD2. Germline CDR1 SGDLS, CDR2 YYNGEE. This CDR3 has 16 amino acids. V lost 4 bases, J lost 0 bases, and 7 bases stayed unmatched.

Comments on this clone: Other DNA sequences in the same sample also yield this CDR3. The CDR3 DNA sequence: TGCGCCAGCAGCCAAGTAGGTAGCGGGGGGTACAATGAGCAGTTCTTC. As protein: CASSQVGSGGYNEQFF. V is TRBV4-1 and J is TRBJ2-1; 10 bases align to TRBD2. Trimming took 1 base from V and 4 from J; bases not matched to a gene: 4. Germline V gene sequence: CDR1 MGHRA, CDR2 YSYEKL. This CDR3 has 16 amino acids.

The chain joins TRBV20-1 to TRBJ2-7; D is perhaps TRBD1 (6 bases). Per germline, CDR1 DFQATT and CDR2 SNEGSKA (reference sequence). The CDR3 sequence is 15 residues long. V shed 3 bases and J shed 5 bases, with 20 bases lying between them. CDR3 in DNA: TGCAGTGCTAGTGACGCAGGGGCCCCCGGCGACGAGCAGTACTTC. Translated, it gives CSASDAGAPGDEQYF.

The rearrangement joins TRBV24-1 to TRBJ1-5; 7 bases are shared with TRBD1. Germline V CDR1 and CDR2: KGHDR, SFDVKD. With V trimmed by 5 bases and J by 7 bases, 16 bases remained unmatched. CDR3 length: 17 amino acids. The CDR3 bases are TGTGCCACCAGTGGATATCACTTGACAGGGTCTAGGCAGCCCCAGCATTTT. Its translation: CATSGYHLTGSRQPQHF.

The chain combines TRBV10-3 with TRBJ2-1; weak D call: TRBD2 (6 bases). CDR3 length: 15 residues. V dropped 5 bases and J dropped 6 bases, with 17 bases sitting between them. Germline V gene data show CDR1 as ENHRY and CDR2 as SYGVKD. CDR3 sequence: CAISTLGGRSNEQFF. The DNA of the CDR3 is TGTGCCATCAGTACCCTCGGGGGTAGGAGCAATGAGCAGTTCTTC.

This clone appeared once. The chain uses TRBV24-1 and TRBJ2-1; D not resolved. CDR3 size: 14 residues. Germline V CDR1 and CDR2: KGHDR, SFDVKD. V dropped 1 base and J dropped 8 bases, with 11 bases sitting between them. In DNA, the CDR3 is TGTGCCACCAGTGATTTATCGGAGCCCCATGAGCAGTTCTTC. This encodes CATSDLSEPHEQFF.

This clone came up once. The chain couples TRBV11-3 to TRBJ2-7; TRBD2 agrees at 10 bases. The V gene end was trimmed by 1 base and the J gene end by 7 bases; junction bases not matched to a gene: 4. The CDR3 runs 14 residues. Germline V lookup: CDR1 SGHNT, CDR2 YENEEA. The CDR3: CASSLAASGSEQYF. The CDR3 coding sequence is TGTGCCAGCAGCTTAGCGGCTAGCGGGAGTGAGCAGTACTTC.

The J gene is TRBJ1-2, the V gene TRBV6-1; D is undetermined. V was trimmed by 3 bases and J by 8 bases, leaving 10 bases between them. Germline CDR1 is MNHNS and CDR2 is SASEGT. The CDR3 is 12 amino acids. The DNA for the CDR3 is TGTGCCAGCAGTGAGTCAGGATGGGGCTACACCTTC. It specifies CASSESGWGYTF.

This clone is a singleton in its sample. V and J are TRBV7-2 and TRBJ2-5; D possibly corresponds to TRBD1 (7 bases). The CDR3 consists of 13 residues. With 7 bases removed from V and 2 bases from J, the gap between germline ends came to 11 bases. Germline V gives CDR1 SGHTA, CDR2 FQGNSA. Written as DNA, the CDR3 is TGTGCCAGCACGGGGGACAGACAAGAGACCCAGTACTTC. Encoded protein: CASTGDRQETQYF.

The rearrangement joins TRBV7-8 to TRBJ1-1; tentatively, D is TRBD1 (6 bases). V lost 6 bases and J 1 base, leaving 9 bases between the germline ends. The CDR3 spans 13 residues. CDR1 and CDR2 from the germline V gene are SGHVS and FQNEAQ. The CDR3 loop reads CASRGQANTEAFF. The CDR3 DNA reads TGTGCCAGCAGGGGACAAGCGAACACTGAAGCTTTCTTT.

V usage is TRBV20-1 and J usage is TRBJ1-2; unclear D gene. The V end lost 3 bases, the J end lost 0 bases, and 5 bases lay between the germline ends. Germline lookup yields CDR1 DFQATT and CDR2 SNEGSKA (reference sequence). The CDR3 contains 12 residues. The CDR3 here is CSASAANYGYTF. For the CDR3, the DNA is TGCAGTGCTAGTGCGGCTAACTATGGCTACACCTTC.

About this clone itself: At one of its ends the junction is not consistent with the germline gene, which may arise from a read error. The chain combines TRBV5-5 with TRBJ2-7, with no clear D. Germline CDR1 SGHKS, CDR2 YYEKEE (reference sequence). CDR3 length: 14 amino acids. CDR3 protein: CASSLESRSYAQYF. DNA for the CDR3: TGTGCCAGCAGCTTAGAGTCACGGAGTTACGCGCAGTACTTC.

The gene calls are TRBV6-5 and TRBJ2-7, with 8 bases matching TRBD1. The CDR3 totals 14 residues. Losses at the gene ends were 6 bases for V and 1 base for J; bases not matched to a gene: 5. In germline, CDR1 is MNHEY, CDR2 SVGAGI. The CDR3 loop reads CASRVGQGSYEQYF. Here the CDR3 DNA reads TGTGCCAGCAGGGTTGGACAGGGATCCTACGAGCAGTACTTC.

This clone has just one count. The chain joins TRBV9 to TRBJ2-3; 12 bases fit TRBD2. This CDR3 is 15 amino acids long. The ends lost 0 bases at V and 5 bases at J; junction bases unmatched: 1. CDR1 is SGDLS and CDR2 is YYNGEE in the germline V gene. The CDR3 reads CASSVGGLAGDTQYF. CDR3 DNA: TGTGCCAGCAGCGTAGGGGGACTAGCGGGAGATACGCAGTATTTT.

The J gene is TRBJ1-1, the V gene TRBV6-5, with D possibly TRBD1 on 6 matching bases. From germline, CDR1 is MNHEY and CDR2 SVGAGI. V was clipped by 5 bases and J by 6 bases, with 10 bases between them. CDR3 size: 12 residues. The CDR3 reads CASSKDSPEAFF. The CDR3 coding sequence is TGTGCCAGCAGTAAGGACAGCCCTGAAGCTTTCTTT.

This chain uses TRBV19 with TRBJ2-6; D is unclear. CDR3 size: 14 residues. V dropped 7 bases and J dropped 0 bases, with 7 bases sitting between them. CDR1 is LNHDA and CDR2 is SQIVND in the germline V gene (reference sequence). CDR3 region: CASTPRSGANVLTF. In nucleotides, the CDR3 is TGTGCCAGTACCCCCCGCTCTGGGGCCAACGTCCTGACTTTC.

This chain joins TRBV24-1 and TRBJ1-5; a possible D gene is TRBD1 (6 bases). The germline V gene has CDR1 KGHDR and CDR2 SFDVKD. Trimming removed 9 bases at V and 7 bases at J, with 21 bases between. The CDR3 runs to 15 residues. The CDR3 sequence: CATSNGGQGIQPQHF. The CDR3 coding sequence is TGTGCCACCTCCAACGGGGGGCAGGGAATACAGCCCCAGCATTTT.

V usage is TRBV30 and J usage is TRBJ1-4; 7 bases agree with TRBD1. The germline V gene encodes CDR1 GTSNPN and CDR2 SVGIG (reference sequence). V lost 3 bases and J lost 6; bases outside the gene matches: 7. The CDR3 covers 14 residues. The CDR3 region is CAWSPDRVYEKLFF. For the CDR3, the DNA is TGTGCCTGGAGCCCTGACAGGGTTTATGAAAAACTGTTTTTT.

The rearrangement uses TRBV19 and TRBJ2-2, with D perhaps matching TRBD2 (6 bases). V was pared by 0 bases and J by 6 bases, with 17 bases between. This CDR3 has 17 amino acids. Looked up from germline, CDR1 is LNHDA and CDR2 is SQIVND (reference sequence). The DNA for the CDR3 is TGTGCCAGTAGTATAGATAAGCTAGCGAGAGTCCCCGGGGAGCTGTTTTTT. Translated: CASSIDKLARVPGELFF.